This passage covers 27 T cell receptor beta chains from one sample sequenced in a study of shared clonotypes between healthy human individuals (dated by TCRdb to the early 2020s). To prepare the library, the immunoSEQ multiplex PCR assay was applied. TCRdb took this table from immuneACCESS and kept in-frame rearrangements with V and J called. Such tables lack part of the clones; where checked against another copy, unresolved V genes explain under half of the gap, and the rest is unexplained. The sample table shows around 1.5 million clones, and 95% to 99% are seen once. Of the sample, roughly 0.45% is held by the ten largest clones. The sample was naive CD4+ T cells sorted from blood. The sample's cell subset or site, from its label and the paper: CD45RA+ positively selected. The source of these receptors is a man in his thirties or forties in good health.

The count of this clone is one. V is TRBV4-2 and J is TRBJ2-1; 7 nucleotides line up with TRBD2. Germline CDR1 is LGHNA and CDR2 is YNFKEQ. This CDR3 comprises 16 residues. Trimming cost V 4 bases and J 10 bases; bases outside gene matches: 16. The DNA of the CDR3 is TGTGCCAGCAGCCCGCAGTTGAGGGCGGGAGCATTAGAGCAGTTCTTC. It codes for CASSPQLRAGALEQFF.

V usage is TRBV27 and J usage is TRBJ2-7; 9 bases agree with TRBD1. After removal of 6 bases from V and 3 bases from J, the junction contained 18 bases not matched to a gene. The CDR3 sequence is 18 residues long. The germline CDR1 and CDR2 sequences are MNHEY and SMNVEV (reference sequence). The CDR3 DNA follows: TGTGCCAGCAGCCCCAGGACAGGGGTTTCTCTAGCGGTCTACGAGCAGTACTTC. This sequence encodes CASSPRTGVSLAVYEQYF.

The V gene is TRBV29-1, the J gene TRBJ2-7; unclear D gene. The CDR3 has 14 amino acids. Germline CDR1 is SQVTM and CDR2 is ANQGSEA. The ends were cut back, 7 bases at V and 1 base at J, with 17 bases in the middle. CDR3 region: CSAALITKSYEQYF. CDR3 nucleotide sequence: TGCAGCGCGGCGTTAATCACCAAGTCCTACGAGCAGTACTTC.

The chain joins TRBV5-4 to TRBJ2-5, with a tentative D call TRBD1 (6 bases). The germline V and J ends were trimmed by 3 bases and 7 bases, with 16 bases remaining between them. The germline gives CDR1 SGHNT, CDR2 YYREEE (reference sequence). The CDR3 covers 14 residues. The CDR3 protein is CASSSAQGSSTQYF. The CDR3 coding sequence is TGTGCCAGCAGCTCGGCACAGGGTTCGTCGACCCAGTACTTC.

CDR3 in amino acids: CASSLRGSSATGGYPSNEKLFF. CDR3 DNA: TGTGCCAGCAGTTTAAGGGGTAGTTCGGCCACAGGGGGCTATCCTTCCAATGAAAAACTGTTTTTT. This chain connects TRBV27 to TRBJ1-4, with 9 nucleotides matching TRBD1. The V and J ends lost 2 bases and 5 bases, in that order; junction bases with no gene match: 24. The CDR3 runs 22 residues. Germline V lookup: CDR1 MNHEY, CDR2 SMNVEV (reference sequence). The whole variable domain, filled in from reference TRBV27 and TRBJ1-4, reads EAQVTQNPRYLITVTGKKLTVTCSQNMNHEYMSWYRQDPGLGLRQIYYSMNVEVTDKGDVPEGYKVSRKEKRNFPLILESPSPNQTSLYFCASSLRGSSATGGYPSNEKLFFGSGTQLSVL.

The V gene is TRBV7-9, the J gene TRBJ2-7, with 9 bases lining up with TRBD1. With 3 bases clipped from V and 3 bases from J, the junction kept 12 bases outside the gene matches. This CDR3 has 17 residues. Germline V gene sequence: CDR1 SEHNR, CDR2 FQNEAQ (reference sequence). The CDR3 region has the DNA TGTGCCAGCAGCTTCTCATTGGACGGACAGGGGTACTACGAGCAGTACTTC. It codes for CASSFSLDGQGYYEQYF.

V is TRBV29-1 and J is TRBJ2-5; a weak D match, TRBD2 (6 bases). This CDR3 has 13 amino acids. Deletions cut 4 bases from V and 5 bases from J, with 14 bases between. CDR1 is SQVTM and CDR2 is ANQGSEA in the germline V gene. CDR3 loop: CSVVGRLRETQYF. The CDR3 coding sequence is TGCAGCGTTGTAGGGAGGCTTAGGGAGACCCAGTACTTC.

The J gene is TRBJ2-5, the V gene TRBV2; D call uncertain. V was cut by 3 bases and J by 1 base, with 6 bases left in between. This CDR3 region has 13 residues. Germline loops: CDR1 SNHLY, CDR2 FYNNEI. CDR3 coding DNA: TGTGCCAGCAGTGAGCCCTCCCAAGAGACCCAGTACTTC. Its protein is CASSEPSQETQYF.

The chain is built from TRBV9 and TRBJ2-1; 10 positions match TRBD2. The germline gives CDR1 SGDLS, CDR2 YYNGEE. The CDR3 length is 17 residues. The ends lost 0 bases at V and 2 bases at J; junction bases unmatched: 5. CDR3 residues: CASSVVPSGSTYNEQFF. The CDR3 coding sequence is TGTGCCAGCAGCGTAGTCCCTAGCGGGAGTACCTACAATGAGCAGTTCTTC.

This chain links TRBV7-8 with TRBJ2-5; D is perhaps TRBD1 or TRBD2 (6 bases each). The CDR3 covers 15 residues. The germline V gene encodes CDR1 SGHVS and CDR2 FQNEAQ. Trimming removed 5 bases from V and 4 bases from J, with 17 bases in between. The CDR3 loop is CASSPIGGGRETQYF. The CDR3 coding sequence is TGTGCCAGCAGCCCGATCGGGGGCGGCCGAGAGACCCAGTACTTC.

This clone was seen once. This chain connects TRBV7-9 to TRBJ2-7, with D uncertain. The CDR3 is made up of 13 amino acids. Germline CDR1 and CDR2: SEHNR and FQNEAQ (reference sequence). The V end lost 3 bases, the J end lost 1 base, and 7 bases lay between the germline ends. This CDR3 reads CASSFRISYEQYF. The DNA of the CDR3 is TGTGCCAGCAGCTTTAGGATTTCCTACGAGCAGTACTTC.

The rearrangement uses TRBV27 and TRBJ2-6; tentative D call: TRBD1 (5 bases). Trimming pared 2 bases from V and 2 bases from J, leaving 10 bases between. CDR1 is MNHEY and CDR2 is SMNVEV in the germline V gene (reference sequence). This CDR3 is 16 amino acids long. This CDR3 is CASSLQGGAGANVLTF. The CDR3 coding sequence is TGTGCCAGCAGTTTACAGGGTGGGGCTGGGGCCAACGTCCTGACTTTC.

This chain uses TRBV11-2 with TRBJ1-1, with a tentative D call TRBD1 (6 bases). The CDR3 loop spans 15 amino acids. The ends were cut back, 4 bases at V and 1 base at J, with 13 bases in the middle. Germline CDR1 and CDR2: SGHAT and FQNNGV. CDR3: CASSYLGTSNTEAFF. The CDR3 nucleotides read TGTGCCAGCAGCTACCTCGGGACATCGAACACTGAAGCTTTCTTT.

Details on this clone: The sample contains more than one DNA sequence encoding this CDR3. The chain links TRBV6-6 to TRBJ2-7, with D possibly being TRBD1 (6 bases). There are 12 residues in the CDR3. Trimming took off 11 bases at V and 1 base at J, with 12 bases between the two ends. Germline CDR1 reads MNHNY; CDR2 reads SVGAGI (reference sequence). In DNA form, the CDR3 reads TGTGCCTCCAAGGGGGTTTCCTACGAGCAGTACTTC. As protein: CASKGVSYEQYF.

This clone was observed once. The chain joins TRBV19 to TRBJ2-2; 9 bases map to TRBD1. V gave up 8 bases and J gave up 5 bases; unmatched junction bases: 6. The V gene's germline CDR1 is LNHDA and CDR2 SQIVND (reference sequence). There are 14 residues in the CDR3. The CDR3, as DNA: TGTGCCAGTCGGAGGACAGGGGTTACCGGGGAGCTGTTTTTT. Protein product: CASRRTGVTGELFF.

V gene TRBV5-5 combines with J gene TRBJ2-3; D remains unclear. V lost 0 bases and J 3 bases, leaving 11 bases between the germline ends. Germline V lookup: CDR1 SGHKS, CDR2 YYEKEE (reference sequence). CDR3 length: 15 amino acids. The CDR3 spells CASSLGALQTDTQYF. CDR3 bases: TGTGCCAGCAGCTTGGGCGCCCTTCAGACAGATACGCAGTATTTT.

This sequence joins TRBV5-6 and TRBJ2-5; either TRBD1 or TRBD2 may supply D (5 bases each). With 3 bases removed from V and 0 bases from J, the gap between germline ends came to 12 bases. Germline V gene data show CDR1 as SGHDT and CDR2 as YYEEEE. This CDR3 region has 15 residues. The CDR3 loop is CASSSTGTYQETQYF. The CDR3, as DNA: TGTGCCAGCAGCTCTACCGGGACCTACCAAGAGACCCAGTACTTC.

Here the CDR3 DNA reads TGCGCCAGCAGCTTCGACAGGGCAGAGACCCAGTACTTC. Translation: CASSFDRAETQYF. The chain recombines TRBV5-1 with TRBJ2-5, with 7 bases aligning to TRBD1. After removal of 2 bases from V and 4 bases from J, the junction contained 2 bases not matched to a gene. Germline V lookup: CDR1 SGHRS, CDR2 YFSETQ. The CDR3 runs 13 residues.

This rearrangement joins TRBV19 to TRBJ1-2; D remains unclear. CDR3 length: 14 residues. Germline-derived CDR1 and CDR2 are LNHDA and SQIVND (reference sequence). Trimming pared 6 bases from V and 2 bases from J, leaving 13 bases between. The CDR3 bases are TGTGCCAGTAGCTCCCTGGGAGGGAACTATGGCTACACCTTC. Its protein product is CASSSLGGNYGYTF.

The rearrangement uses TRBV4-1 and TRBJ2-7; the D gene is possibly TRBD2 (5 bases). V was shortened by 0 bases and J by 6 bases, with 6 bases between the two germline ends. Germline values: CDR1 MGHRA, CDR2 YSYEKL. This CDR3 region has 12 residues. The CDR3 nucleotides are TGCGCCAGCAGCCAAGACGGGATCGAGCAGTACTTC. This gives the protein CASSQDGIEQYF.

The genes are TRBV2 and TRBJ2-1; tentatively, D is TRBD1 or TRBD2 (5 bases each). The CDR3 extends over 15 amino acids. Trimming cost V 1 base and J 5 bases, with 12 bases left between them. Germline V gives CDR1 SNHLY, CDR2 FYNNEI. The DNA of the CDR3 is TGTGCCAGCAGTGAAGTTCGGGGACCAAACAATGAGCAGTTCTTC. This sequence encodes CASSEVRGPNNEQFF.

The V call is TRBV7-9, the J call TRBJ1-1; D possibly corresponds to TRBD1 (6 bases). The germline V gene has CDR1 SEHNR and CDR2 FQNEAQ (reference sequence). V was cut by 1 base and J by 4 bases, with 13 bases left in between. This CDR3 region has 15 residues. The CDR3 is CASSLEQGGGTEAFF. The CDR3 coding sequence is TGTGCCAGCAGCTTAGAACAGGGCGGGGGCACTGAAGCTTTCTTT.

The gene calls are TRBV6-1 and TRBJ1-2; 8 bases map to TRBD1. CDR1 is MNHNS, CDR2 SASEGT, per germline. V lost 6 bases to trimming and J lost 3 bases; unmatched junction nucleotides: 9. The CDR3 spans 15 residues. The CDR3 region is CASRLRRQGYYGYTF. The CDR3 nucleotides are TGTGCCAGCAGGCTGAGGAGACAGGGGTACTATGGCTACACCTTC.

The chain recombines TRBV7-9 with TRBJ1-1; TRBD1 matches at 9 bases. Germline assignment: CDR1 SEHNR and CDR2 FQNEAQ (reference sequence). V shed 4 bases, J shed 1 base, and the junction held 7 bases outside the gene matches. The CDR3 loop spans 16 amino acids. Here the CDR3 DNA reads TGTGCCAGCAGCTCCCACGAGACAGGGGGGAACACTGAAGCTTTCTTT. This codes for CASSSHETGGNTEAFF.

The chain uses TRBV5-5 and TRBJ1-1; D is undetermined. The CDR3 totals 15 residues. Germline V gene data show CDR1 as SGHKS and CDR2 as YYEKEE (reference sequence). Trimming took 2 bases from V and 4 from J, leaving 15 bases between them. The CDR3 sequence is CASSFGFRRATEAFF. CDR3 nucleotides: TGTGCCAGCAGCTTCGGTTTCCGGCGGGCCACTGAAGCTTTCTTT.

The V call is TRBV25-1, the J call TRBJ2-7; 11 bases are shared with TRBD2. CDR1 and CDR2 from the germline V gene are MGHDK and SYGVNS. V dropped 3 bases and J dropped 4; count of bases not matched to a gene: 5. This CDR3 spans 15 amino acids. CDR3 nucleotide sequence: TGTGCCAGCAGTGAGGGACTAGCGGATTCTTACGAGCAGTACTTC. Translation gives CASSEGLADSYEQYF.

This clone was found once. This rearrangement joins TRBV28 to TRBJ1-2; D perhaps matches TRBD1 (6 bases). The CDR3 runs to 14 residues. In germline, CDR1 is MDHEN, CDR2 SYDVKM. The ends were cut back, 2 bases at V and 5 bases at J, with 12 bases in the middle. CDR3 protein: CASSLRGQIYGYTF. The CDR3 bases are TGTGCCAGCAGTTTACGCGGACAGATATATGGCTACACCTTC.